This entry lists 29 T cell receptor beta chains sequenced from one sample in a study of cytomegalovirus exposure and HLA in healthy donors. The PCR was carried out with 60 Vbeta primers and 13 Jbeta primers. The protocol was immunoSEQ multiplex PCR, while the TCRdb copy is restricted to in-frame clones and leaves out a portion. The sample gives 90,000 or so clones, 55% to 85% of which show up once; 15% to 20% is in the top ten. Sequenced input: PBMCs. Receptors were obtained from a woman aged 18-29 years in good health and CMV-seropositive.

With respect to this clone: The same CDR3 arises from other DNA sequences in this sample as well. The DNA of the CDR3 is TGTGCCAGCAGTCTCCGGGACAGGGTAAAGAATCAGCCCCAGCATTTT. Its protein product is CASSLRDRVKNQPQHF. The genes are TRBV6-6 and TRBJ1-5, with TRBD1 identical over 9 bases. The CDR3 is made up of 16 amino acids. Per the germline V gene, CDR1 is MNHNY and CDR2 is SVGAGI (reference sequence). V shed 5 bases and J 4 bases; nucleotides not matched to a gene: 9.

V gene TRBV10-3 combines with J gene TRBJ2-1; possible D gene TRBD2, 6 bases. From germline, CDR1 is ENHRY and CDR2 SYGVKD. The CDR3 has 15 residues. V lost 3 bases and J 5 bases, leaving 14 bases between the germline ends. The DNA of the CDR3 is TGTGCCATCAGTGATAGCGGCCTCGCCGACAATGAGCAGTTCTTC. It specifies CAISDSGLADNEQFF.

This chain connects TRBV15 to TRBJ2-5; a possible D gene is TRBD2 (6 bases). The J call may be incorrect, as the DNA end agrees better with TRBJ2-7. The CDR3 covers 17 residues. CDR1 and CDR2 (germline): LNHNV, YYDKDF (reference sequence). As DNA, the CDR3 is TGTGCCACCAGCAAAAGGCTGGGGACTGTATTAGCCTACGAGCAGTACTTC. The encoded protein is CATSKRLGTVLAYEQYF.

The genes are TRBV19 and TRBJ2-6; 10 positions match TRBD1. J was trimmed by 1 base and V by 8 bases; bases with no gene match: 5. The CDR3 is 16 residues long. The V gene's germline CDR1 is LNHDA and CDR2 SQIVND (reference sequence). CDR3 region: CASGDRGSSGANVLTF. For the CDR3, the DNA is TGTGCCAGTGGGGACAGGGGTTCGTCTGGGGCCAACGTCCTGACTTTC.

The CDR3 sequence is CASSVGQENYGYTF. CDR3 DNA sequence: TGTGCCAGCAGCGTAGGACAGGAAAACTATGGCTACACCTTC. The chain carries TRBV9 and TRBJ1-2; D may be TRBD1 (6 bases). Trimming took off 0 bases at V and 2 bases at J, with 8 bases between the two ends. Germline V gives CDR1 SGDLS, CDR2 YYNGEE. The CDR3 contains 14 residues.

This clone came up a few times. The V call is TRBV7-9, the J call TRBJ1-3; D is undetermined. The V end was cut by 5 bases, the J end by 0 bases, with 8 bases between. The CDR3 contains 14 residues. Germline loops: CDR1 SEHNR, CDR2 FQNEAQ (reference sequence). The CDR3 bases are TGTGCCAGCAGCCCTTTTTCCTCTGGAAACACCATATATTTT. This gives the protein CASSPFSSGNTIYF.

V is TRBV28 and J is TRBJ2-7; a weak D match, TRBD1 (5 bases). The V end was cut by 5 bases, the J end by 4 bases, with 9 bases between. The CDR3 consists of 12 residues. The germline gives CDR1 MDHEN, CDR2 SYDVKM. The CDR3 protein is CASSLRQYEQYF. In DNA form, the CDR3 reads TGTGCCAGCAGTCTGAGACAGTACGAGCAGTACTTC.

CDR3 coding DNA: TGTGCCAGTAGTATGGGCAGGATGAACACTGAAGCTTTCTTT. Amino acid sequence: CASSMGRMNTEAFF. V and J are TRBV19 and TRBJ1-1; D unclear. The germline V and J ends were trimmed by 3 bases and 0 bases, with 8 bases remaining between them. Germline lookup yields CDR1 LNHDA and CDR2 SQIVND (reference sequence). The CDR3 totals 14 residues.

This chain uses TRBV6-5 with TRBJ1-2; TRBD1 matches at 10 bases. CDR3 length: 16 amino acids. V trimming: 4 bases; J trimming: 5 bases; junction bases outside the gene matches: 10. Germline assignment: CDR1 MNHEY and CDR2 SVGAGI. CDR3 region: CASSFRDRGIWYGYTF. CDR3 bases: TGTGCCAGCAGTTTCCGGGACAGGGGCATTTGGTATGGCTACACCTTC.

The sample holds a few counts of this clone. V and J are TRBV29-1 and TRBJ2-1; 16 positions match TRBD2. Trimming removed 5 bases from V and 8 bases from J; junction bases left unmatched: 12. The CDR3 length is 17 residues. Looked up from germline, CDR1 is SQVTM and CDR2 is ANQGSEA. The CDR3 nucleotides read TGCAGCGTTCAGGGAATTGGGACTAGCGGGAGGGCCGATGAGCAGTTCTTC. Translating it yields CSVQGIGTSGRADEQFF.

This rearrangement joins TRBV5-1 to TRBJ2-3, with 9 bases identical to TRBD2. This CDR3 comprises 15 residues. V gave up 1 base and J gave up 4 bases; unmatched junction bases: 4. Germline CDR1 is SGHRS and CDR2 is YFSETQ. The CDR3 sequence: CASSLSSGNADTQYF. CDR3 nucleotide sequence: TGCGCCAGCAGCTTGTCTAGCGGGAATGCAGATACGCAGTATTTT.

The chain couples TRBV7-6 to TRBJ1-3; weak D call: TRBD1 (6 bases). The CDR3 covers 15 residues. V was shortened by 1 base and J by 0 bases, with 7 bases between the two germline ends. Germline CDR1 and CDR2: SGHVS and FNYEAQ. CDR3 bases: TGTGCCAGCAGCTTAGGGGACACCTCTGGAAACACCATATATTTT. This sequence encodes CASSLGDTSGNTIYF.

The chain combines TRBV27 with TRBJ1-2; D gene ambiguous. Germline-derived CDR1 and CDR2 are MNHEY and SMNVEV (reference sequence). Trimming left V 9 bases short and J 1 base short, with 6 bases between. The length of the CDR3 is 11 residues. In nucleotides, the CDR3 is TGTGCCAGTAGAAGTAACTATGGCTACACCTTC. Translation: CASRSNYGYTF.

The chain has TRBV7-6 and TRBJ1-6, with 7 bases matching TRBD1. Germline assignment: CDR1 SGHVS and CDR2 FNYEAQ. This CDR3 has 14 residues. J was trimmed by 7 bases and V by 4 bases; bases with no gene match: 4. The CDR3 DNA reads as TGTGCCAGCAGCTCGACAGGGTTAAATTCACCCCTCCACTTT. Encoded protein: CASSSTGLNSPLHF.

The chain has TRBV2 and TRBJ1-1; 7 bases line up with TRBD1. There are 16 residues in the CDR3. Germline V CDR1 and CDR2: SNHLY, FYNNEI. The junction had 11 bases not matched to a gene; V was cut back by 3 bases and J by 4 bases. The CDR3 is CASSETGLLLGTEAFF. The DNA of the CDR3 is TGTGCCAGCAGTGAGACAGGGCTTTTATTGGGCACTGAAGCTTTCTTT.

The genes are TRBV5-4 and TRBJ2-7; D is unclear. Trimming cost V 2 bases and J 6 bases, with 15 bases left between them. Per the germline V gene, CDR1 is SGHNT and CDR2 is YYREEE (reference sequence). The CDR3 is made up of 14 amino acids. The CDR3 is CASSLAISDGEQYF. The DNA of the CDR3 is TGTGCCAGCAGCTTAGCTATATCTGATGGCGAGCAGTACTTC. Full variable domain (rest looked up from reference TRBV5-4 and TRBJ2-7): ETGVTQSPTHLIKTRGQQVTLRCSSQSGHNTVSWYQQALGQGPQFIFQYYREEENGRGNFPPRFSGLQFPNYSSELNVNALELDDSALYLCASSLAISDGEQYFGPGTRLTVT.

The V call is TRBV5-5, the J call TRBJ2-7; 9 bases agree with TRBD1. The CDR3 spans 14 residues. V lost 3 bases to trimming and J lost 7 bases; unmatched junction nucleotides: 8. Germline V gives CDR1 SGHKS, CDR2 YYEKEE (reference sequence). CDR3 amino acids: CASSSPGTGWEQYF. The DNA of the CDR3 is TGTGCCAGCAGCTCCCCCGGGACAGGGTGGGAGCAGTACTTC.

This clone occurred a few times. Other DNA sequences in this specimen translate into the identical CDR3. This chain links TRBV7-8 with TRBJ2-5; 11 nucleotides line up with TRBD2. Germline CDR1 and CDR2: SGHVS and FQNEAQ. V was clipped by 4 bases and J by 5 bases; unmatched bases: 9. The CDR3 is 16 residues long. The CDR3 nucleotides read TGTGCCAGCAGCTCCTTAGCGGGAGGGCCTGGGGAGACCCAGTACTTC. Translating gives CASSSLAGGPGETQYF.

The table lists this clone with a few counts. The J gene is TRBJ1-1, the V gene TRBV6-6; possible D gene TRBD1, 6 bases. The CDR3 is made up of 14 amino acids. The V and J ends lost 6 bases and 1 base respectively, with 12 bases between them. From germline, CDR1 is MNHNY and CDR2 SVGAGI (reference sequence). The CDR3 nucleotides are TGTGCCAGCAGGTGGACAGCCCCGAACACTGAAGCTTTCTTT. Its protein product is CASRWTAPNTEAFF.

This clone was detected only a few times. V gene TRBV4-3 combines with J gene TRBJ2-3; 9 bases are a match to TRBD2. The CDR3 spans 14 residues. V shed 3 bases, J shed 6 bases, and the junction held 4 bases outside the gene matches. In germline, CDR1 is LGHNA, CDR2 YSLEER. The CDR3 bases are TGCGCCAGCAGCCAGGTAGCGGGGGCGGATACGCAGTATTTT. It encodes CASSQVAGADTQYF.

The chain joins TRBV7-3 to TRBJ2-3; 10 nucleotides line up with TRBD2. This CDR3 is 16 amino acids long. The V gene's germline CDR1 is SGHTA and CDR2 FQGTGA. After removal of 2 bases from V and 3 bases from J, the junction contained 5 bases not matched to a gene. The CDR3 bases are TGTGCCAGCAGCTTATTAGCGGGGGGCTTAACAGATACGCAGTATTTT. Protein product: CASSLLAGGLTDTQYF.

CDR3 sequence (DNA): TGTGCCAGCAGCAACGGGACTAGCGGGGGGGTACCATTCACAGATACGCAGTATTTT. This encodes CASSNGTSGGVPFTDTQYF. The chain has TRBV7-2 and TRBJ2-3; TRBD2 aligns across 16 bases. V was clipped by 5 bases and J by 2 bases; unmatched bases: 10. Per the germline V gene, CDR1 is SGHTA and CDR2 is FQGNSA. CDR3 length: 19 residues.

The chain uses TRBV5-1 and TRBJ2-5; D gene ambiguous. In germline, CDR1 is SGHRS, CDR2 YFSETQ. V was trimmed by 0 bases and J by 1 base, leaving 4 bases between them. The CDR3 contains 13 residues. The CDR3 DNA sequence: TGCGCCAGCAGCTTGGGGCCCCAAGAGACCCAGTACTTC. It specifies CASSLGPQETQYF.

V and J are TRBV18 and TRBJ1-2; 7 positions agree with TRBD1. Trimming at V came to 8 bases and at J to 8 bases, leaving 14 bases not matched to a gene. CDR3 length equals 14 residues. Germline-derived CDR1 and CDR2 are KGHSH and LQKENI. For the CDR3, the DNA is TGTGCCAGCACCCCCCTCGACAGGGTTGGGGGCTACACCTTC. As protein: CASTPLDRVGGYTF.

The gene calls are TRBV6-1 and TRBJ1-3, with no clear D. The CDR3 has 14 residues. Trimming took 3 bases from V and 7 from J, leaving 13 bases between them. In germline, CDR1 is MNHNS, CDR2 SASEGT. The CDR3 is CASSDGGLWNTIYF. The CDR3 DNA reads TGTGCCAGCAGTGATGGTGGCCTGTGGAACACCATATATTTT.

This clone was observed a handful of times. The chain is built from TRBV7-2 and TRBJ2-3, with D tentatively TRBD2 (6 bases). Per the germline V gene, CDR1 is SGHTA and CDR2 is FQGNSA. The length of the CDR3 is 15 residues. Trimming pared 6 bases from V and 1 base from J, leaving 14 bases between. The CDR3 reads CASRLEGWGTDTQYF. CDR3 sequence (DNA): TGTGCCAGCAGACTGGAGGGTTGGGGCACAGATACGCAGTATTTT. Variable domain in full (rest from reference TRBV7-2 and TRBJ2-3): GAGVSQSPSNKVTEKGKDVELRCDPISGHTALYWYRQSLGQGLEFLIYFQGNSAPDKSGLPSDRFSAERTGGSVSTLTIQRTQQEDSAVYLCASRLEGWGTDTQYFGPGTRLTVL.

The rearrangement joins TRBV4-2 to TRBJ2-2, with a possible D match to TRBD2 (6 bases). CDR1 and CDR2 (germline): LGHNA, YNFKEQ. The CDR3 runs 17 residues. V was shortened by 0 bases and J by 4 bases, with 15 bases between the two germline ends. CDR3 loop: CASSQDSAMGGTGELFF. The CDR3 region has the DNA TGTGCCAGCAGCCAAGACTCTGCGATGGGGGGCACCGGGGAGCTGTTTTTT.

There are a few counts of this clone. CDR3: CASSLIAGGDTGELFF. Written as DNA, the CDR3 is TGTGCCAGCAGCTTGATAGCGGGAGGGGACACCGGGGAGCTGTTTTTT. This chain uses TRBV7-3 with TRBJ2-2, with TRBD2 matching over 11 bases. CDR1 is SGHTA and CDR2 is FQGTGA in the germline V gene. V lost 3 bases to trimming and J lost 3 bases; unmatched junction nucleotides: 3. The CDR3 has 16 amino acids.

This chain joins TRBV5-6 and TRBJ2-1; TRBD2 aligns across 8 bases. Losses at the gene ends were 2 bases for V and 4 bases for J; bases not matched to a gene: 5. CDR1 SGHDT and CDR2 YYEEEE come from the germline V gene. CDR3 length: 15 residues. This CDR3 is CASSLILAGYNEQFF. The CDR3 DNA is TGTGCCAGCAGCTTAATCCTAGCGGGTTACAATGAGCAGTTCTTC.